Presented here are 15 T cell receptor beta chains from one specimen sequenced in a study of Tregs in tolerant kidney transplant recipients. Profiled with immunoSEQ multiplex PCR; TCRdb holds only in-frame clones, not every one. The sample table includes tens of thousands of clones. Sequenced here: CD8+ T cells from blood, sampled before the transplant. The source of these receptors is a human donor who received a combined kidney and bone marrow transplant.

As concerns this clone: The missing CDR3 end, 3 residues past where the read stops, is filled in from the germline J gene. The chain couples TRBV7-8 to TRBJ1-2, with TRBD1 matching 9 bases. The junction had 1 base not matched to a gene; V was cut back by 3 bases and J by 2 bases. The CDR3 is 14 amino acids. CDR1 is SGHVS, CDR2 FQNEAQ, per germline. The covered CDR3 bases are TGTGCCAGCAGCTTGGGACAGGGAAACTATGGC. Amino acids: CASSLGQGNYG. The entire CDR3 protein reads CASSLGQGNYGYTF.

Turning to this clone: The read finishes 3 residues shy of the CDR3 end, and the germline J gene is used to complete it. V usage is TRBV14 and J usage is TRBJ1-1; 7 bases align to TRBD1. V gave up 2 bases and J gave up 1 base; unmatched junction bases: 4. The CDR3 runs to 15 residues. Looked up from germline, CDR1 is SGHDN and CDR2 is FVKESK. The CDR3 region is CASSQPAGGNTEAFF. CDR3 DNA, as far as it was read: TGTGCCAGCAGCCAACCGGCAGGGGGGAACACTGAA.

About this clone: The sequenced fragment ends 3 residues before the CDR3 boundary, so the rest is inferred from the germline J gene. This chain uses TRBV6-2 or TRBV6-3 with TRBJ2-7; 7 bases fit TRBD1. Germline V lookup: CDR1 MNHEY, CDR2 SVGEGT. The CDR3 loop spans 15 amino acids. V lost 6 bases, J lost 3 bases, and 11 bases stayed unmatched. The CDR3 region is CASSPVDRMYYEQYF. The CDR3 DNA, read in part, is TGTGCCAGCAGCCCCGTGGACAGGATGTACTACGAG.

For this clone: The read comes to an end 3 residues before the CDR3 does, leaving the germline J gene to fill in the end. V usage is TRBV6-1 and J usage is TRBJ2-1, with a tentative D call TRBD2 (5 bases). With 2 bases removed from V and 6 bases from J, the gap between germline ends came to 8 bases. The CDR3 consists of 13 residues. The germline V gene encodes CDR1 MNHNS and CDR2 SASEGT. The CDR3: CASSELDFNEQFF. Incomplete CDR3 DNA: TGTGCCAGCAGTGAACTGGACTTCAATGAG.

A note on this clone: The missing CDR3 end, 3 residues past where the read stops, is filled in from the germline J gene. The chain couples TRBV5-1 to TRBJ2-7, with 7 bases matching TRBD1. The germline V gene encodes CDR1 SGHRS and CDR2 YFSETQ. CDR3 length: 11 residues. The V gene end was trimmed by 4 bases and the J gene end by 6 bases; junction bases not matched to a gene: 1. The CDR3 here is CASSPGGEQYF. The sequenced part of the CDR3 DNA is TGCGCCAGCAGCCCAGGGGGCGAG.

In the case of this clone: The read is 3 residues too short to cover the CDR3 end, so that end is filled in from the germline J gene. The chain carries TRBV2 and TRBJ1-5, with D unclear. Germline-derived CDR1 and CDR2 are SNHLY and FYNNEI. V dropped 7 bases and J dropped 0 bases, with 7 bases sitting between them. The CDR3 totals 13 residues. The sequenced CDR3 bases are TGTGCCAGCAAACAAAGTAGCAATCAGCCC. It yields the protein CASKQSSNQP. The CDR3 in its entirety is CASKQSSNQPQHF.

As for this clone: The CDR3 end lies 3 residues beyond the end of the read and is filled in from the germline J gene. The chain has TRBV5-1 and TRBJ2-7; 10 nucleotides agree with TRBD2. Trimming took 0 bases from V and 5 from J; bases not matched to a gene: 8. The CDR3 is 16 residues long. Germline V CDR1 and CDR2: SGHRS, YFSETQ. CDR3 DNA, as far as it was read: TGCGCCAGCAGCTTGGATTTTACTAGCGGGACCCACGAG. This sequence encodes CASSLDFTSGTHE. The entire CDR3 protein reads CASSLDFTSGTHEQYF. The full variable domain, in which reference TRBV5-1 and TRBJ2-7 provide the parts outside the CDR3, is KAGVTQTPRYLIKTRGQQVTLSCSPISGHRSVSWYQQTPGQGLQFLFEYFSETQRNKGNFPGRFSGRQFSNSRSEMNVSTLELGDSALYLCASSLDFTSGTHEQYFGPGTRLTVT.

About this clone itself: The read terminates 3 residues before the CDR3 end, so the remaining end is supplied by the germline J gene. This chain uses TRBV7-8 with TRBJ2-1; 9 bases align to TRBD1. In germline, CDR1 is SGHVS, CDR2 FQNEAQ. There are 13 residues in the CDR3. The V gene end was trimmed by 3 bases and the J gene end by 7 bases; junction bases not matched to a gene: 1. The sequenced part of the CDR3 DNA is TGTGCCAGCAGCTTCGGGACAGGGAATGAG. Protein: CASSFGTGNE. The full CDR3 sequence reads CASSFGTGNEQFF.

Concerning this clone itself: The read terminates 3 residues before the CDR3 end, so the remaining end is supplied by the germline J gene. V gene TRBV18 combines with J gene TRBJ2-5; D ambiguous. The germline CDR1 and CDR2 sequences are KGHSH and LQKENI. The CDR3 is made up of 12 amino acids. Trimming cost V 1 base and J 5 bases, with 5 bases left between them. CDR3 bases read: TGTGCCAGCTCACCACTGGGCGAGACC. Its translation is CASSPLGET. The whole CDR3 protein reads CASSPLGETQYF.

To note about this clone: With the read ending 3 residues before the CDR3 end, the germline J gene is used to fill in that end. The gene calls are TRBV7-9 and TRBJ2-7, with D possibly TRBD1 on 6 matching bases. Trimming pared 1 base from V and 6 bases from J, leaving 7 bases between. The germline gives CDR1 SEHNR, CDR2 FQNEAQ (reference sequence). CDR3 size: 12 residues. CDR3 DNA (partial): TGTGCCAGCAGCTTAGGAGGGGGCGAG. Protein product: CASSLGGGE. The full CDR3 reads CASSLGGGEQYF.

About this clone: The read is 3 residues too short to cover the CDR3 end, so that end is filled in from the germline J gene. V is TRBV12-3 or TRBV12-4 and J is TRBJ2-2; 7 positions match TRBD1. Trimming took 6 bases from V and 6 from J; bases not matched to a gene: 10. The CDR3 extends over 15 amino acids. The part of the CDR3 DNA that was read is TGTGCCAGCAGCCAGACAGGGTTGAGGGCCGGGGAG. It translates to CASSQTGLRAGE. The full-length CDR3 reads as CASSQTGLRAGELFF.

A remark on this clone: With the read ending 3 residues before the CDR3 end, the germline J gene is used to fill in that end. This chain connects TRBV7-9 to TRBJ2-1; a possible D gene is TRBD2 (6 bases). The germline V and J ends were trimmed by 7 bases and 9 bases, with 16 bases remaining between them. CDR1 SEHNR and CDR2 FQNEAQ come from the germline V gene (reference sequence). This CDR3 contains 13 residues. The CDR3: CASIRGSLGEQFF. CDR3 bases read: TGTGCCAGCATCCGGGGGAGCCTGGGTGAG.

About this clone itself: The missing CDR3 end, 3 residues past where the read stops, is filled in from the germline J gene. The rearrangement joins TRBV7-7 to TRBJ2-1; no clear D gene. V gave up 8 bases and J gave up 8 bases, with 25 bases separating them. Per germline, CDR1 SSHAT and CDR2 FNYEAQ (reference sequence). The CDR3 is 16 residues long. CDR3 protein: CASRRTPGTPPDEQFF. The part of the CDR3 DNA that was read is TGTGCCAGCCGACGAACGCCAGGAACCCCTCCGGATGAG.

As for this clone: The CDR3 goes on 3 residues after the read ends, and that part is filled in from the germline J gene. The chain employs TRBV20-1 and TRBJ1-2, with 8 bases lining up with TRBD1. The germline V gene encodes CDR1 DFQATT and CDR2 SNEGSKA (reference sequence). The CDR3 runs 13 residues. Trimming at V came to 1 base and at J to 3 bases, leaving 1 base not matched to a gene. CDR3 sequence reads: CSARAGGYYGYTF. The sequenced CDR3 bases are TGCAGTGCTAGAGCAGGGGGCTACTATGGC.

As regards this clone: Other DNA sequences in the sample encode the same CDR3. CDR3: CASSLYYEQYF. The sequenced CDR3 bases are TGTGCCAGCAGCTTATACTACGAG. J is TRBJ2-7 and V is TRBV7-9; D not resolved. The CDR3 end lies 3 residues beyond the end of the read and is filled in from the germline J gene. The CDR3 runs to 11 residues. V shed 2 bases and J shed 3 bases, with 2 bases lying between them. The germline V gene has CDR1 SEHNR and CDR2 FQNEAQ (reference sequence).